The 20 T cell receptor beta chains below all came from one sample that was sequenced in a study of blood T cells in healthy people across ages. Then a second PCR, running roughly 7 to 11 cycles, was carried out with a sample-barcoded 5' primer and a J-beta primer mix. TCRdb passed the 5' RACE reads through MiXCR, listing each CDR3 protein once. The sample includes about 800,000 distinct CDR3 sequences, more than 45% of them seen just once. The specimen sequenced was blood. All receptors come from a young man in good health.

The V gene is TRBV4-3, the J gene TRBJ2-7; D unresolved. The J call may be faulty, since TRBJ2-5 better matches the DNA end. The germline V gene has CDR1 LGHNA and CDR2 YSLEER. CDR3 length: 14 amino acids. CDR3 bases: TGCGCCAGCAGCCAAGAAAGTTACGGGGAGACCCAGTACTTC. Protein product: CASSQESYGETQYF.

The chain uses TRBV9 and TRBJ2-1; unclear D gene. The CDR3 loop spans 13 amino acids. Germline lookup yields CDR1 SGDLS and CDR2 YYNGEE. V was clipped by 3 bases and J by 7 bases, with 11 bases between them. The CDR3 nucleotides read TGTGCCAGCAGCGGAGCCTTGTTAAATGAGCAGTTCTTC. Protein: CASSGALLNEQFF.

This clonotype was recorded at least ten times. This sequence joins TRBV4-3 and TRBJ2-6; D gene ambiguous. CDR3 length: 13 residues. Trimming shortened V by 1 base and J by 4 bases, and 2 bases separated the two germline ends. Germline V CDR1 and CDR2: LGHNA, YSLEER. The CDR3: CASSQGGANVLTF. DNA of the CDR3: TGCGCCAGCAGCCAAGGGGGGGCCAACGTCCTGACTTTC.

The chain is built from TRBV3-1 and TRBJ2-7; possible D gene TRBD1, 5 bases. The CDR3 has 14 amino acids. Deletions cut 0 bases from V and 6 bases from J, with 12 bases between. Germline loops: CDR1 LGHDT, CDR2 YNNKEL (reference sequence). This CDR3 reads CASSQERGSGEQYF. In DNA form, the CDR3 reads TGTGCCAGCAGCCAAGAAAGGGGCTCCGGCGAGCAGTACTTC.

As concerns this clonotype: Just one base apart from a much larger clone, this may be a read error. This chain joins TRBV9 and TRBJ2-1; 8 bases are shared with TRBD1. Trimming at V came to 0 bases and at J to 3 bases, leaving 2 bases not matched to a gene. The CDR3 totals 15 residues. Germline values: CDR1 SGDLS, CDR2 YYNGEE. In DNA form, the CDR3 reads TGTGCCAGCAGCGTAGAAGGGACAGGCTACAATGAGCAGTTCTTC. This gives the protein CASSVEGTGYNEQFF.

The chain uses TRBV7-2 and TRBJ1-2; unclear D gene. The CDR3 runs 13 residues. Germline loops: CDR1 SGHTA, CDR2 FQGNSA. V gave up 2 bases and J gave up 8 bases, with 12 bases separating them. This CDR3 is CASSLSGSRGYTF. CDR3 DNA sequence: TGTGCCAGCAGCTTATCTGGATCTAGGGGCTACACCTTC.

The rearrangement uses TRBV18 and TRBJ2-7; the D call may be TRBD1 or TRBD2 (5 bases each). The V gene lost 6 bases and the J gene lost 2 bases, with 14 bases spanning the gap. Germline V gene lookup returns CDR1 KGHSH and CDR2 LQKENI. This CDR3 is 14 amino acids long. The CDR3 DNA reads as TGTGCCAGCTCCAGCGAGGGGCACCCCTACGAGCAGTACTTC. Its translation: CASSSEGHPYEQYF.

In this sample, this clonotype turned up a few times. V is TRBV7-2 and J is TRBJ2-7; D not certain. V shed 1 base and J shed 1 base, with 11 bases lying between them. Germline values: CDR1 SGHTA, CDR2 FQGNSA. This CDR3 is built from 15 residues. DNA of the CDR3: TGTGCCAGCAGCTTAGGGCCGGCTAGTTCCTACGAGCAGTACTTC. It is translated as CASSLGPASSYEQYF. The variable domain in full, with the rest retrieved from reference TRBV7-2 and TRBJ2-7, is GAGVSQSPSNKVTEKGKDVELRCDPISGHTALYWYRQSLGQGLEFLIYFQGNSAPDKSGLPSDRFSAERTGGSVSTLTIQRTQQEDSAVYLCASSLGPASSYEQYFGPGTRLTVT.

The chain couples TRBV4-2 to TRBJ1-1; D gene uncertain. Trimming took off 1 base at V and 1 base at J, with 7 bases between the two ends. The CDR3 runs to 14 residues. The V gene's germline CDR1 is LGHNA and CDR2 YNFKEQ. CDR3 in DNA: TGTGCCAGCAGCCAAGGTGCGGGGAACACTGAAGCTTTCTTT. Protein: CASSQGAGNTEAFF.

The CDR3 loop is CASSFDKGDYEQYF. Written as DNA, the CDR3 is TGTGCCAGCAGCTTCGATAAAGGAGACTACGAGCAGTACTTC. The V call is TRBV7-2, the J call TRBJ2-7; D gene uncertain. V lost 3 bases to trimming and J lost 3 bases, with 12 bases between them. CDR3 size: 14 residues. In germline, CDR1 is SGHTA, CDR2 FQGNSA.

This sequence joins TRBV2 and TRBJ2-7; D call uncertain. The J call may be wrong; the DNA end is better matched by TRBJ2-5. The CDR3 sequence is 12 residues long. CDR1 SNHLY and CDR2 FYNNEI come from the germline V gene. CDR3 coding DNA: TGTGCCAGCGTCCGGACGGGCGAGACCCAGTACTTC. Translation: CASVRTGETQYF.

V is TRBV25-1 and J is TRBJ2-4, with D hard to call. V lost 1 base and J lost 7, with 8 bases in between. The CDR3 is 13 residues long. Germline-derived CDR1 and CDR2 are MGHDK and SYGVNS. CDR3 DNA sequence: TGTGCCAGCAGTGAATTGGGTAGGAACATTCAGTACTTC. Protein sequence: CASSELGRNIQYF.

This clonotype was counted between two and nine times. V usage is TRBV28 and J usage is TRBJ2-7, with 9 bases fitting TRBD1. The junction had 9 bases not matched to a gene; V was cut back by 9 bases and J by 6 bases. Looked up from germline, CDR1 is MDHEN and CDR2 is SYDVKM. The CDR3 totals 13 residues. CDR3 bases: TGTGCCAGTTCCCTGGGACAGGGCCGCGAGCAGTACTTC. It translates to CASSLGQGREQYF.

This sequence joins TRBV7-2 and TRBJ2-1; maybe TRBD1 (5 bases). Germline assignment: CDR1 SGHTA and CDR2 FQGNSA. The CDR3 length is 13 residues. Trimming removed 1 base from V and 13 bases from J, with 14 bases in between. The CDR3 DNA follows: TGTGCCAGCAGCTTAGACAGGTTGAGGACCCAGTTCTTC. It translates to CASSLDRLRTQFF.

The gene calls are TRBV29-1 and TRBJ1-1; D is possibly TRBD1 (5 bases). Germline V lookup: CDR1 SQVTM, CDR2 ANQGSEA. The CDR3 extends over 13 amino acids. Trimming removed 7 bases at V and 1 base at J, with 13 bases between. The CDR3, as DNA: TGCAGCGCCCGGACAATTGGGAACACTGAAGCTTTCTTT. This sequence encodes CSARTIGNTEAFF. Drawing the rest from reference TRBV29-1 and TRBJ1-1, the complete variable domain is SAVISQKPSRDICQRGTSLTIQCQVDSQVTMMFWYRQQPGQSLTLIATANQGSEATYESGFVIDKFPISRPNLTFSTLTVSNMSPEDSSIYLCSARTIGNTEAFFGQGTRLTVV.

This chain uses TRBV20-1 with TRBJ2-5; maybe TRBD2 (5 bases). V dropped 3 bases and J dropped 2 bases, with 16 bases sitting between them. The CDR3 runs to 15 residues. Germline V gene sequence: CDR1 DFQATT, CDR2 SNEGSKA (reference sequence). The CDR3 region has the DNA TGCAGTGCTAGTGAGGCTAGCAGGAGACAAGAGACCCAGTACTTC. It specifies CSASEASRRQETQYF.

Note on this clonotype: This may stem from a read error, because a much larger clone lies one nucleotide away. The V and J genes are TRBV12-3 or TRBV12-4 and TRBJ2-4, with D unresolved. Trimming removed 6 bases from V and 2 bases from J, with 2 bases in between. The CDR3 is 11 amino acids. CDR3 in amino acids: CASRTKNIQYF. The CDR3 nucleotides read TGTGCCAGCAGGACCAAAAACATTCAGTACTTC.

Only a few counts were recorded for this clonotype. The chain joins TRBV28 to TRBJ1-2, with D hard to call. The CDR3 has 13 residues. V dropped 6 bases and J dropped 4 bases, with 12 bases sitting between them. Germline CDR1 MDHEN, CDR2 SYDVKM. The CDR3 coding sequence is TGTGCCAGCAGATTCGTGATTGGCTATGGCTACACCTTC. It yields the protein CASRFVIGYGYTF.

The chain combines TRBV9 with TRBJ2-3; weak D call: TRBD2 (5 bases). The germline gives CDR1 SGDLS, CDR2 YYNGEE. The CDR3 length is 15 residues. V gave up 0 bases and J gave up 4 bases, with 12 bases separating them. CDR3 loop: CASSVAPRAADTQYF. The CDR3 nucleotides read TGTGCCAGCAGCGTAGCACCTAGAGCGGCAGATACGCAGTATTTT.

Remarks on this clonotype: The junction differs from germline at one of its ends, possibly a read error. This chain uses TRBV18 with TRBJ1-2, with D unresolved. Germline CDR1 and CDR2: KGHSH and LQKENI. The CDR3 has 15 residues. As DNA, the CDR3 is TGCGCCAGCTCGAAGGATTTAGAGGTAGACTATGGCTACACCTTC. Protein product: CASSKDLEVDYGYTF.